This TCR beta chain emerged from a study of cytomegalovirus exposure and HLA in healthy donors. PCR was performed using 60 Vbeta and 13 Jbeta primers. Here immunoSEQ multiplex PCR was the method, and the copy in TCRdb shows in-frame clones only, minus some. The table for this sample gives roughly 75,000 clones. Trimming cost V 8 bases and J 2 bases, with 13 bases left between them. The length of the CDR3 is 12 residues. Germline values: CDR1 SQVTM, CDR2 ANQGSEA. Sequenced: PBMCs. The clonotype originates from a boy younger than 18 in good health and CMV-seronegative. The gene calls are TRBV29-1 and TRBJ2-7; D possibly corresponds to TRBD2 (7 bases). CDR3 sequence reads: CSTRGAAYEQYF. CDR3 coding DNA: TGCAGCACACGGGGGGCCGCCTACGAGCAGTACTTC.